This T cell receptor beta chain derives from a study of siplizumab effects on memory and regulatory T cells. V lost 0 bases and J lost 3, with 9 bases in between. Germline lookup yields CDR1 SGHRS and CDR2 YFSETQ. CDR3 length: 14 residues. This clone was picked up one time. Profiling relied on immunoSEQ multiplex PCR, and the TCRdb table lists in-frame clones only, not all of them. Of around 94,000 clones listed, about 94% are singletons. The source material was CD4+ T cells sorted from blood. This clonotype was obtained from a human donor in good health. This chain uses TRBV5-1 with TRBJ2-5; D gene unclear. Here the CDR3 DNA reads TGCGCCAGCAGCTTGGTTGGGTCGGAAGAGACCCAGTACTTC. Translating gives CASSLVGSEETQYF.